This TCR beta chain was recorded in a study of cytomegalovirus exposure and HLA in healthy donors. Study-wide results and caveats: The likely explanation for a cluster of highly shared sequence variants was sequencing artifact. Later analysis found that TCR beta chains associated with HLA were more clonally expanded than other, equally common chains. CMV antigen specificity was confirmed in vitro for a few CMV-associated chains.

The study ran its PCR with 60 Vbeta and 13 Jbeta primers. The method was immunoSEQ multiplex PCR; TCRdb's version includes in-frame clones alone and lacks a portion of them. The repertoire holds some 140,000 clones, 80% seen once, with around 2.2% in the top ten. A remark on this clone: Its cognate antigen is unknown.

CDR3 length: 16 amino acids. Trimming took off 2 bases at V and 2 bases at J, with 15 bases between the two ends. Germline V gene lookup returns CDR1 SGHNT and CDR2 YYREEE (reference sequence). The rearrangement uses TRBV5-4 and TRBJ2-3; possibly TRBD1 for D (6 bases). Sequencing was done on a sample of PBMCs. The TCR sequence derives from a young man in good health and CMV-seronegative. This CDR3 is CASSLQGGGVTDTQYF. CDR3 sequence (DNA): TGTGCCAGCAGCTTACAGGGTGGTGGGGTCACAGATACGCAGTATTTT.